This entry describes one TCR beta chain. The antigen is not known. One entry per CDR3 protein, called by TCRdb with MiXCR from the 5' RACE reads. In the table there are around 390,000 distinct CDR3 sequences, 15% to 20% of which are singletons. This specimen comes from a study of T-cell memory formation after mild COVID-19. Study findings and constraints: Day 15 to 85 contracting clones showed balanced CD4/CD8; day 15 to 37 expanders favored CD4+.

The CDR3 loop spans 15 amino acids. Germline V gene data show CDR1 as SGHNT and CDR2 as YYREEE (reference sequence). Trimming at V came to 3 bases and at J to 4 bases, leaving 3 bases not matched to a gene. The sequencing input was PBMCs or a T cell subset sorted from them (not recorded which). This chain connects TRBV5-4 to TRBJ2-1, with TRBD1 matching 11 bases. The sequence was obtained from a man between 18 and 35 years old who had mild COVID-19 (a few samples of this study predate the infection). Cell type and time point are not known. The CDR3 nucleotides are TGTGCCAGCAGCTCGGGACAGGGGGTTTACAATGAGCAGTTCTTC. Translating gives CASSSGQGVYNEQFF.